This T cell receptor beta chain was obtained from a study of identical twins. Findings of the study overall: Fewer insertions marked abundant cord blood beta clonotypes; young adult naive trended weakly, memory not at all.

The CDR3 loop spans 12 amino acids. Per the germline V gene, CDR1 is GTSNPN and CDR2 is SVGIG (reference sequence). Between the trimmed V and J ends, which lost 2 bases and 2 bases, there was a span of 6 bases. For this clonotype: Antigen: not known.

Each CDR3 protein gets one entry after TCRdb re-called the 5' RACE reads with MiXCR. Seen here are 1.5 million to 2 million distinct CDR3 sequences, under 35% observed once, and the top ten hold under 0.35%. The sample was cord blood. The receptor comes from a newborn girl in good health. This chain links TRBV30 with TRBJ2-5; D remains unclear. DNA for the CDR3: TGTGCCTGGAGTCTCTTTCAAGAGACCCAGTACTTC. Protein: CAWSLFQETQYF. Looking up the rest from reference TRBV30 and TRBJ2-5 gives the full variable domain: SQTIHQWPATLVQPVGSPLSLECTVEGTSNPNLYWYRQAAGRGLQLLFYSVGIGQISSEVPQNLSASRPQDRQFILSSKKLLLSDSGFYLCAWSLFQETQYFGPGTRLLVL.